These 28 T cell receptor beta chains were all obtained from the same sample, sequenced in a study of T cell responses to AZD1222 COVID-19 vaccine. Sequencing was performed with immunoSEQ multiplex PCR; in TCRdb, only in-frame clones are kept and a portion is missing. Among 95,000 to 100,000 clones listed, about 88% were seen once. The sequencing used peripheral blood, collected 28 days after the second AZD1222 dose. Receptors were obtained from an adult who received the AZD1222 COVID-19 vaccine.

The chain recombines TRBV5-1 with TRBJ2-2; 7 bases match TRBD1. CDR3 length equals 15 residues. Germline assignment: CDR1 SGHRS and CDR2 YFSETQ. V lost 4 bases to trimming and J lost 0 bases; unmatched junction nucleotides: 3. The CDR3: CASSPDRTNTGELFF. CDR3 nucleotides: TGCGCCAGCAGCCCGGACAGGACGAACACCGGGGAGCTGTTTTTT.

This chain joins TRBV6-5 and TRBJ2-2; D unresolved. V shed 0 bases and J shed 4 bases, with 9 bases lying between them. This CDR3 is 15 amino acids long. The germline gives CDR1 MNHEY, CDR2 SVGAGI. The CDR3 reads CASSYSGLGTGELFF. The CDR3 coding sequence is TGTGCCAGCAGTTACTCCGGGTTAGGCACCGGGGAGCTGTTTTTT.

The V call is TRBV7-2, the J call TRBJ2-2, with D perhaps matching TRBD2 (6 bases). CDR3 length: 16 amino acids. Germline CDR1 and CDR2: SGHTA and FQGNSA. Trimming removed 3 bases at V and 2 bases at J, with 13 bases between. For the CDR3, the DNA is TGTGCCAGCAGCTTCGGCGGGGCCCTAAACACCGGGGAGCTGTTTTTT. Its protein product is CASSFGGALNTGELFF.

The chain couples TRBV19 to TRBJ2-5, with D possibly matching TRBD1 (6 bases). CDR3 length: 14 residues. CDR1 and CDR2 (germline): LNHDA, SQIVND (reference sequence). V lost 6 bases and J lost 1, with 12 bases in between. The CDR3 DNA sequence: TGTGCCAGTAGCCCGGACAGCTCCCAAGAGACCCAGTACTTC. This translates into CASSPDSSQETQYF.

The chain employs TRBV6-2 or TRBV6-3 and TRBJ1-1, with D maybe TRBD1 (6 bases). The length of the CDR3 is 14 residues. The germline CDR1 and CDR2 sequences are MNHEY and SVGEGT. Deletions cut 6 bases from V and 6 bases from J, with 17 bases between. As DNA, the CDR3 is TGTGCCAGCAGCGGACAGCGCAACCCTCCTGAAGCTTTCTTT. Its protein product is CASSGQRNPPEAFF.

The rearrangement joins TRBV7-3 to TRBJ2-1, with D possibly TRBD2 on 6 matching bases. Germline V gene lookup returns CDR1 SGHTA and CDR2 FQGTGA. This CDR3 contains 16 residues. Trimming stripped 2 bases from V and 0 bases from J, with 11 bases between. CDR3 sequence reads: CASSLSGGNSYNEQFF. The CDR3, as DNA: TGTGCCAGCAGCTTATCAGGCGGGAACTCCTACAATGAGCAGTTCTTC.

This clone came up many times. The rearrangement joins TRBV7-9 to TRBJ2-7; TRBD2 is a possible D gene (5 bases). The germline V gene has CDR1 SEHNR and CDR2 FQNEAQ (reference sequence). The CDR3 consists of 13 residues. V was shortened by 7 bases and J by 3 bases, with 13 bases between the two germline ends. CDR3 nucleotides: TGTGCCAGCACCGCCGGGGAAATCTACGAGCAGTACTTC. Amino acids: CASTAGEIYEQYF.

This sequence joins TRBV12-1 and TRBJ2-7; the tabulated D call, TRBD2, remains unverified against the DNA. TRBV12-1 is designated a pseudogene. The CDR3 is 15 residues long. For the CDR3, the DNA is TGTGCCAGCAGCGGAACTAGCGGGGGGCATTACGAGCAGTACTTC. It specifies CASSGTSGGHYEQYF.

The chain recombines TRBV10-3 with TRBJ2-3; D tentatively fits TRBD1 or TRBD2 (5 bases each). Germline V lookup: CDR1 ENHRY, CDR2 SYGVKD. The V gene lost 0 bases and the J gene lost 3 bases, with 13 bases spanning the gap. The CDR3 runs to 16 residues. For the CDR3, the DNA is TGTGCCATCAGTGAGTCTGGGGGAATGGGGACAGATACGCAGTATTTT. Its protein product is CAISESGGMGTDTQYF.

This clone was seen once. The genes are TRBV6-1 and TRBJ2-7, with a tentative D call TRBD1 (5 bases). Looked up from germline, CDR1 is MNHNS and CDR2 is SASEGT. CDR3 length: 16 residues. V dropped 4 bases and J dropped 8 bases, with 24 bases sitting between them. The CDR3 reads CASSVAGPTSPTKQYF. DNA for the CDR3: TGTGCCAGCAGTGTGGCAGGGCCCACCTCGCCTACGAAGCAGTACTTC.

The gene calls are TRBV24-1 and TRBJ2-1; TRBD1 matches 7 bases. With 7 bases clipped from V and 7 bases from J, the junction kept 6 bases outside the gene matches. The CDR3 runs to 13 residues. Germline V gene lookup returns CDR1 KGHDR and CDR2 SFDVKD. In nucleotides, the CDR3 is TGTGCCACCAGAAGGACAGGTAGGAATGAGCAGTTCTTC. It is translated as CATRRTGRNEQFF.

The genes are TRBV3-1 (or the pseudogene TRBV3-2) and TRBJ1-2, with 9 bases that match TRBD1. V lost 1 base to trimming and J lost 7 bases; unmatched junction nucleotides: 1. CDR3 length: 13 amino acids. Per germline, CDR1 LGHDT and CDR2 YNNKEL (reference sequence). The CDR3 reads CASSQGTGVGYTF. The CDR3 DNA is TGTGCCAGCAGCCAAGGGACAGGGGTTGGCTACACCTTC.

The rearrangement joins TRBV20-1 to TRBJ1-6; D unclear. With 3 bases removed from V and 0 bases from J, the gap between germline ends came to 9 bases. The length of the CDR3 is 15 residues. The germline V gene has CDR1 DFQATT and CDR2 SNEGSKA (reference sequence). CDR3 in amino acids: CSASSESSYNSPLHF. CDR3 coding DNA: TGCAGTGCTAGTTCCGAGAGCTCCTATAATTCACCCCTCCACTTT.

CDR3 sequence (DNA): TGCGCCAGCAGCGAACAGGGGGCATCCTACGAGCAGTACTTC. Amino acid sequence: CASSEQGASYEQYF. The chain carries TRBV5-1 and TRBJ2-7; 9 nucleotides match TRBD1. Germline CDR1 is SGHRS and CDR2 is YFSETQ. V lost 4 bases and J lost 1; bases outside the gene matches: 3. This CDR3 spans 14 amino acids.

The rearrangement uses TRBV9 and TRBJ2-7; 7 positions match TRBD1. Germline assignment: CDR1 SGDLS and CDR2 YYNGEE. The CDR3 spans 16 residues. V dropped 5 bases and J dropped 3; count of bases not matched to a gene: 14. The CDR3 reads CASSGRQGGPRYEQYF. The CDR3 bases are TGTGCCAGCAGTGGCCGACAGGGCGGGCCGCGCTACGAGCAGTACTTC.

The chain recombines TRBV3-1 (or the pseudogene TRBV3-2) with TRBJ2-7; no clear D gene. The CDR3 is 12 residues long. Germline assignment: CDR1 LGHDT and CDR2 YNNKEL (reference sequence). Trimming removed 1 base at V and 5 bases at J, with 6 bases between. CDR3 coding DNA: TGTGCCAGCAGCCAAGTACGGAACGAGCAGTACTTC. Its translation: CASSQVRNEQYF.

The chain uses TRBV6-5 and TRBJ2-2, with D hard to call. From germline, CDR1 is MNHEY and CDR2 SVGAGI. The V end was cut by 5 bases, the J end by 6 bases, with 16 bases between. The CDR3 loop spans 15 amino acids. CDR3 in amino acids: CASSKLELLAGELFF. For the CDR3, the DNA is TGTGCCAGCAGTAAGCTAGAACTGTTAGCCGGGGAGCTGTTTTTT.

The chain uses TRBV6-5 and TRBJ2-7; 8 bases align to TRBD1. Trimming took 0 bases from V and 4 from J; bases not matched to a gene: 5. The germline V gene encodes CDR1 MNHEY and CDR2 SVGAGI. The CDR3 spans 15 residues. The chain's CDR3 is CASSYSQGAGYEQYF. The CDR3, as DNA: TGTGCCAGCAGTTACTCTCAGGGGGCAGGGTACGAGCAGTACTTC.

The rearrangement uses TRBV19 and TRBJ2-2; the match to TRBD2 covers 8 bases. This CDR3 comprises 15 residues. Germline CDR1 reads LNHDA; CDR2 reads SQIVND (reference sequence). V gave up 3 bases and J gave up 7 bases; unmatched junction bases: 7. The CDR3 protein is CASSISSGSSGELFF. The CDR3 DNA follows: TGTGCCAGTAGTATTTCCAGCGGGAGTAGCGGGGAGCTGTTTTTT.

The chain recombines TRBV13 with TRBJ1-1; D uncertain. Germline values: CDR1 PRHDT, CDR2 FYEKMQ (reference sequence). V was shortened by 1 base and J by 10 bases, with 16 bases between the two germline ends. The CDR3 loop spans 14 amino acids. The CDR3 spells CASSLEKGGSGAFF. CDR3 sequence (DNA): TGTGCCAGCAGCTTAGAAAAGGGCGGTTCAGGAGCTTTCTTT.

This clone was counted once. V and J are TRBV2 and TRBJ1-4, with no clear D. This CDR3 spans 15 amino acids. With 7 bases removed from V and 2 bases from J, the gap between germline ends came to 14 bases. The germline V gene encodes CDR1 SNHLY and CDR2 FYNNEI. CDR3 sequence: CASKLWVTTNEKLFF. As DNA, the CDR3 is TGTGCCAGCAAGTTGTGGGTCACGACTAATGAAAAACTGTTTTTT.

This clone was counted a single time. The chain has TRBV7-9 and TRBJ1-2, with 8 positions matching TRBD1. Germline loops: CDR1 SEHNR, CDR2 FQNEAQ (reference sequence). CDR3 length equals 16 residues. J was trimmed by 1 base and V by 5 bases; bases with no gene match: 9. The CDR3 region is CASSASQGALNYGYTF. The CDR3 bases are TGTGCCAGCAGCGCGTCCCAGGGGGCCCTTAACTATGGCTACACCTTC.

The V call is TRBV6-4, the J call TRBJ2-1, with a possible D match to TRBD2 (6 bases). Trimming took 6 bases from V and 7 from J, leaving 22 bases between them. Germline CDR1 is MRHNA and CDR2 is SNTAGT. This CDR3 contains 16 residues. CDR3 residues: CASSAQGVGTLNEQFF. In DNA, the CDR3 is TGTGCCAGCAGCGCTCAGGGCGTCGGGACTCTTAATGAGCAGTTCTTC.

The V gene is TRBV6-5, the J gene TRBJ2-1; 8 nucleotides match TRBD1. CDR1 and CDR2 (germline): MNHEY, SVGAGI. The CDR3 covers 15 residues. V lost 0 bases to trimming and J lost 6 bases; unmatched junction nucleotides: 4. The CDR3, as DNA: TGTGCCAGCAGTTACTCAAGGACAGGGATCAATGAGCAGTTCTTC. It translates to CASSYSRTGINEQFF.

The chain joins TRBV2 to TRBJ2-3; 8 bases agree with TRBD2. V dropped 7 bases and J dropped 3; count of bases not matched to a gene: 6. The V gene's germline CDR1 is SNHLY and CDR2 FYNNEI. The CDR3 is made up of 14 amino acids. The CDR3 bases are TGTGCCAGCAAAGCGGGAGAGGGGACAGATACGCAGTATTTT. Translated: CASKAGEGTDTQYF.

The CDR3 loop reads CASNPRDTHGYTF. The CDR3 region has the DNA TGTGCCAGCAACCCCCGAGACACTCATGGCTACACCTTC. This chain uses TRBV7-2 with TRBJ1-2; no firm D call. Germline V gives CDR1 SGHTA, CDR2 FQGNSA. The CDR3 spans 13 residues. V dropped 7 bases and J dropped 6 bases, with 15 bases sitting between them.

V is TRBV5-1 and J is TRBJ2-1; D perhaps matches TRBD2 (6 bases). V was clipped by 2 bases and J by 9 bases, with 12 bases between them. The germline V gene encodes CDR1 SGHRS and CDR2 YFSETQ. There are 13 residues in the CDR3. This CDR3 reads CASSFVRGIEQFF. The CDR3 nucleotides are TGCGCCAGCAGCTTTGTTCGGGGGATTGAGCAGTTCTTC.

For the CDR3, the DNA is TGTGCCAGTACGGGGGCGCTAGCTTACGAGCAGTACTTC. Amino acid sequence: CASTGALAYEQYF. The chain is built from TRBV2 and TRBJ2-7; D possibly uses TRBD1 or TRBD2 (6 bases each). The CDR3 contains 13 residues. Germline V gene data show CDR1 as SNHLY and CDR2 as FYNNEI. The V end was cut by 9 bases, the J end by 4 bases, with 16 bases between.